This TCR beta chain was sequenced for a study of OX40 agonist ivuxolimab in advanced cancers. For context, the study as a whole: Ivuxolimab was an agonistic, fully human IgG2 monoclonal antibody directed against OX40 (CD134), a costimulatory receptor. The paper covers the monotherapy dose-escalation part of the phase I ivuxolimab trial, which included N of about 50 patients. Three dose-escalation patients achieved partial responses, one with hepatocellular carcinoma and two with cutaneous melanoma. Intravenous ivuxolimab was administered to patients every 2 weeks at six dose levels: 0.01, 0.1, 0.3, 1.5, 3 and 10 mg/kg. Prior anti-PD-1, anti-PD-L1 or anti-CTLA-4 therapy was permitted, and checkpoint inhibitors had been received by about 36% of dose-escalation patients. Among the 50 to 55 dose-escalation patients, about 20 had hepatocellular carcinoma, about 15 melanoma, 9 renal cell carcinoma and 9 head and neck cancer. In the dose-escalation cohort, 70% to 85% of patients were male, and the mean age was about 55 years, with a range of about 20 to 90. Peripheral TCRbeta sequencing was intended to test whether TCR sequence diversity was altered and clonal T-cell expansion was caused by ivuxolimab.

Measured from the cysteine to the phenylalanine, the CDR3 is 15 residues long. CDR3 DNA only is kept here, 45 bases in frame from base 1. The CDR1 and CDR2 encoded by the germline V gene (reference sequence) are LNHDA and SQIVND. Cut back by 1 base and 2 bases, the V and J ends lie 9 bases apart. To sequence the TCRbeta CDR3 region, genomic DNA was isolated from the sorted cells. TCRbeta CDR3 regions were sequenced using the immunoSEQ Assay. Entries here come from immuneACCESS through TCRdb and include only in-frame sequences with V and J called. Some clones fail to appear in such tables; in the studies checked, an unresolved V gene covers under half of the shortfall, and the cause of the remainder is unknown. For this sample there are about 85,000 clones; roughly 84% appear just once. The top ten clonotypes cover 0.32% of the sample. This clone was recorded once. Its antigen is still unknown. No base-level quality is on record; no much larger clone is a single base apart.

The trial excluded patients who had a history of autoimmune disease or were on systemic immunosuppression. Peripheral blood for TCR sequencing was collected from all dose cohorts at baseline, on cycle 4 day 1, and on cycle 7 day 1. Samples came from an open-label, multicenter, first-in-human phase I dose-escalation trial of ivuxolimab. The trial enrolled adults with locally advanced or metastatic head and neck squamous cell, hepatocellular, melanoma or renal cell carcinoma. Before TCR sequencing, CD4+ and CD8+ T cells were separately sorted from peripheral blood. Here is what the overall study found, with its caveats: On average, CD8+ T cells showed more expanded clones than CD4+ T cells after ivuxolimab. Clonal expansion of both CD4+ and CD8+ blood T cells was observed from baseline to week 6 at doses 0.1 to 3.0 mg/kg. Which antigens the clonally expanded peripheral T cells were specific for was not determined. In the 0.1-3.0 mg/kg groups, partial responders were among the patients with the lowest normalized peripheral clonal expansion, particularly in CD8+ T cells. Low levels of normalized T-cell clonal expansion were also seen in some nonresponding patients.

The material sequenced was CD4+ or CD8+ T cells sorted from blood, taken in a trial of the OX40 agonist ivuxolimab. The sequence links TRBV19 to TRBJ1-5; no D gene call is confident. The origin of this receptor is an adult with an advanced solid tumor such as melanoma, head and neck, liver or kidney cancer. The DNA sequence follows: TGTGCCAGTAGTATAGCCCTGAGCGGCAATCAGCCCCAGCATTTT. Translation gives CASSIALSGNQPQHF.